The rows below give T cell receptor beta chains drawn from one sample of a study of blood T cell repertoires in COVID-19. The table came from immunoSEQ multiplex PCR; TCRdb's copy has only in-frame clones and leaves some out. The sample records some 200,000 clones, 83% being singletons. The sequencing sample was made of peripheral blood. All receptors derive from a woman aged 35 to 49 with acute or convalescent COVID-19. The CDR3 runs from the conserved cysteine through the conserved F or W. D genes are given only for firm matches. Size is omitted from some rows. Given values are once, few, many or a class for expanded clones.

V gene: TRBV19; clone size: NA; J gene: TRBJ1-6; D gene: TRBD1; CDR3 length: 13; CDR3 DNA: TGTGCCACCACGACAGGGTGGAATTCACCCCTCCACTTT; CDR3 protein: CATTTGWNSPLHF
V gene: TRBV7-3; clone size: NA; J gene: TRBJ2-2; D gene: NA; CDR3 length: 13; CDR3 DNA: TGTGCCAGCAGCTTAAATCCATCCGGGGAGCTGTTTTTT; CDR3 protein: CASSLNPSGELFF
V gene: TRBV29-1; clone size: NA; J gene: TRBJ1-1; D gene: NA; CDR3 length: 11; CDR3 DNA: TGCAGCGTTGAGGGGCACACTGAAGCTTTCTTT; CDR3 protein: CSVEGHTEAFF
V gene: TRBV29-1; clone size: NA; J gene: TRBJ2-3; D gene: TRBD2; CDR3 length: 13; CDR3 DNA: TGCAGCGTTGTTGGGGAGGGCCCAGATACGCAGTATTTT; CDR3 protein: CSVVGEGPDTQYF
V gene: TRBV6-5; clone size: NA; J gene: TRBJ1-6; D gene: NA; CDR3 length: 15; CDR3 DNA: TGTGCCAGCAGTTATTCGACTATAAGTTTGGCACCCCTCCACTTT; CDR3 protein: CASSYSTISLAPLHF
V gene: TRBV18; clone size: NA; J gene: TRBJ2-7; D gene: TRBD2; CDR3 length: 17; CDR3 DNA: TGTGCCAGCTCACCAAGGGGACTAGCGGGGGGGTTATACGAGCAGTACTTC; CDR3 protein: CASSPRGLAGGLYEQYF
V gene: TRBV28; clone size: NA; J gene: TRBJ2-5; D gene: NA; CDR3 length: 14; CDR3 DNA: TGTGCCAGCAGTTCTCCTCGGGGAGTGGAGACCCAGTACTTC; CDR3 protein: CASSSPRGVETQYF
V gene: TRBV7-8; clone size: NA; J gene: TRBJ1-2; D gene: NA; CDR3 length: 15; CDR3 DNA: TGTGCCAGCAGCTTAGGGCGGGCGAACCCCTATGGCTACACCTTC; CDR3 protein: CASSLGRANPYGYTF
V gene: TRBV7-6; clone size: once; J gene: TRBJ2-7; D gene: TRBD2; CDR3 length: 19; CDR3 DNA: TGTGCCAGCAGCTTATTCCCGGGACTAGCGGGAGGGAGGTCCTACGAGCAGTACTTC; CDR3 protein: CASSLFPGLAGGRSYEQYF
V gene: TRBV9; clone size: NA; J gene: TRBJ1-6; D gene: NA; CDR3 length: 14; CDR3 DNA: TGTGCCAGCAGCCCCAGGTATAGGGGTTCACCCCTCCACTTT; CDR3 protein: CASSPRYRGSPLHF
V gene: TRBV6-1; clone size: NA; J gene: TRBJ1-5; D gene: NA; CDR3 length: 13; CDR3 DNA: TGTGCCAGCAGTGAAGTTGGCGGGGGCCAAGAGCATTTT; CDR3 protein: CASSEVGGGQEHF
V gene: TRBV11-2; clone size: NA; J gene: TRBJ2-1; D gene: TRBD1; CDR3 length: 14; CDR3 DNA: TGTGCCAGCAGCCGCGGACAGGGGTGGAATGAGCAGTTCTTC; CDR3 protein: CASSRGQGWNEQFF
V gene: TRBV19; clone size: NA; J gene: TRBJ1-1; D gene: TRBD1; CDR3 length: 15; CDR3 DNA: TGTGCCAGTAGTATAGAAGCAGGGGGCATTCCTGAAGCTTTCTTT; CDR3 protein: CASSIEAGGIPEAFF
V gene: TRBV28; clone size: NA; J gene: TRBJ2-5; D gene: TRBD2; CDR3 length: 16; CDR3 DNA: TGTGCCAGCAGTTCCCCCCGGGGAGGGAGCCAAGAGACCCAGTACTTC; CDR3 protein: CASSSPRGGSQETQYF
V gene: TRBV30; clone size: few; J gene: TRBJ1-6; D gene: NA; CDR3 length: 18; CDR3 DNA: TGTGCCTGGAGTGTACAGGGAACAGGAGTGGGGCGTAATTCACCCCTCCACTTT; CDR3 protein: CAWSVQGTGVGRNSPLHF
V gene: TRBV4-2; clone size: once; J gene: TRBJ2-1; D gene: NA; CDR3 length: 17; CDR3 DNA: TGTGCCAGCAGCCAATCGGCAGGGCCAGGAAGATGGAATGAGCAGTTCTTC; CDR3 protein: CASSQSAGPGRWNEQFF